This TCR beta chain was captured by sequencing in a study of blood T cells in healthy people across ages. Background on the study: About one barcoded beta molecule per two T cells came from capture by template switching.

The CDR3 contains 12 residues. V was clipped by 6 bases and J by 7 bases, with 13 bases between them. Germline-derived CDR1 and CDR2 are MNHNY and SVGAGI (reference sequence). For this clonotype: A much more abundant neighbour one base away suggests this may be a read error.

A second about 7 to 11 cycle PCR used barcoded and J-beta primers. Through a template-switch adaptor with 12 random nucleotides, each cDNA molecule received a tag. TCRdb fed the 5' RACE reads into MiXCR, producing one record per CDR3 protein. Of fewer than 800,000 distinct CDR3 sequences in the sample, roughly 30% were seen once. The receptor was isolated from a woman older than 75 in good health. J is TRBJ2-7 and V is TRBV6-6; tentative D call: TRBD1 (5 bases). The sample was blood. The CDR3 sequence is CASRIQDNEQYF. The CDR3 region has the DNA TGTGCCAGCAGGATACAGGACAATGAGCAGTACTTC.